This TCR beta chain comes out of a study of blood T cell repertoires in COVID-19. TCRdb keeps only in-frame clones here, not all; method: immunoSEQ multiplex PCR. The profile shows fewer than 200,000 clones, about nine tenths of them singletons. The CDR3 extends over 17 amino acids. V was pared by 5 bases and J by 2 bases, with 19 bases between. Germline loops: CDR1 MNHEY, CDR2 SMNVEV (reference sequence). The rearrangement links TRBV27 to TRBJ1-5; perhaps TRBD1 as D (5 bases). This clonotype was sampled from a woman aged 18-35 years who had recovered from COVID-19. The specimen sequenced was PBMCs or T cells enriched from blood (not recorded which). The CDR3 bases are TGTGCCAGCAGTCCCCCCCCCGACAGAACCCGCAATCAGCCCCAGCATTTT. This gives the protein CASSPPPDRTRNQPQHF.